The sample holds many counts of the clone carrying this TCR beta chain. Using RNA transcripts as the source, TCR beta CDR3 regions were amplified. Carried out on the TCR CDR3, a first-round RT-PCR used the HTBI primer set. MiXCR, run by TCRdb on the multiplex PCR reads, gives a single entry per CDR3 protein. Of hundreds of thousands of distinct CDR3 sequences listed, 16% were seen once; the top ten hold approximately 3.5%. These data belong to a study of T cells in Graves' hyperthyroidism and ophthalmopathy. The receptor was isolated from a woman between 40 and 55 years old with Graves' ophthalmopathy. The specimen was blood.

CDR3 nucleotide sequence: TGTGCCAGCAGTGAGGGGTTAAGACCGACAGGGATAGCCAAAAACATTCAGTACTTC. Translation: CASSEGLRPTGIAKNIQYF. The rearrangement links TRBV2 to TRBJ2-4, with 7 bases fitting TRBD1. The trim removed 3 bases at V and 0 bases at J, leaving 14 bases unmatched. Germline CDR1 and CDR2: SNHLY and FYNNEI. The CDR3 contains 19 residues.